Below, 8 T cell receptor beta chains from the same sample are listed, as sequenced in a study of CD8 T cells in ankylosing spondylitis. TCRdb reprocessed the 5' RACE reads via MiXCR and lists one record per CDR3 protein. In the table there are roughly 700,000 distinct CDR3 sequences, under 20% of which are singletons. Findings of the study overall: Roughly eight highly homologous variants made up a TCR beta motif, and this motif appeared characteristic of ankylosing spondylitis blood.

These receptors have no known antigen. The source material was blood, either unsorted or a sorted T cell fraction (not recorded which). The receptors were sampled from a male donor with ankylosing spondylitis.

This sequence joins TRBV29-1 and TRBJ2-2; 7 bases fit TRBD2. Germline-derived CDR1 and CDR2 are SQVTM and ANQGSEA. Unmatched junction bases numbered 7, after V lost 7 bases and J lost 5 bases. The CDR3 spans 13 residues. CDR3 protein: CSGYTGGTGELFF. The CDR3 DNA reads TGCAGCGGCTACACCGGGGGGACCGGGGAGCTGTTTTTT.

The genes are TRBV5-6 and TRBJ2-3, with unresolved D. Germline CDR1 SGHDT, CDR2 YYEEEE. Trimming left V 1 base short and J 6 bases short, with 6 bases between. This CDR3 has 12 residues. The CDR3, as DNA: TGTGCCAGCAGCTTGCGCCTTGATACGCAGTATTTT. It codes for CASSLRLDTQYF.

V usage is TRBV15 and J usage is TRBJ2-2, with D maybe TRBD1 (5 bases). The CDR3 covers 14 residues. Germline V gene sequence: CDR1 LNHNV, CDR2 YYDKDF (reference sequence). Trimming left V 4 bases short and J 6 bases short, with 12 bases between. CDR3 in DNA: TGTGCCACCAGCAACGCAGGGTACCCCGGGGAGCTGTTTTTT. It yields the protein CATSNAGYPGELFF.

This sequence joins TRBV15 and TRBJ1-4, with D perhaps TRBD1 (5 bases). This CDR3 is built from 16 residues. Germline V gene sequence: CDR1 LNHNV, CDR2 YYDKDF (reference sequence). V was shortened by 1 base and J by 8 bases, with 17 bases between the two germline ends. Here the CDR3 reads CATSRAKSSKGEKLFF. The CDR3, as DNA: TGTGCCACCAGCAGAGCGAAGTCCTCCAAGGGGGAAAAACTGTTTTTT.

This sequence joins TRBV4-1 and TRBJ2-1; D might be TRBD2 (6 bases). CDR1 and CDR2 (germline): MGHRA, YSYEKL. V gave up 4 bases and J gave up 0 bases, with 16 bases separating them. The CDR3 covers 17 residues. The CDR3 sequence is CASSLTSGTPSYNEQFF. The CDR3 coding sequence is TGCGCCAGCAGCCTGACATCCGGGACTCCCTCCTACAATGAGCAGTTCTTC.

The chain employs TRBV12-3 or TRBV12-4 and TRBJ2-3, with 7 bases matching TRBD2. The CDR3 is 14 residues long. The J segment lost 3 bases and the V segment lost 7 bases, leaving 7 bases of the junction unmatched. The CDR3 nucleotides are TGTGCCAGCACTAGGGAGGGGTCGACAGATACGCAGTATTTT. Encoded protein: CASTREGSTDTQYF.

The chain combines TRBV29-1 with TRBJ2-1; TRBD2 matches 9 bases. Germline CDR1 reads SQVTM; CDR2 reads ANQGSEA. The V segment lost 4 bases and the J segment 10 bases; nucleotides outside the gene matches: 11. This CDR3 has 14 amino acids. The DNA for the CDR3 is TGCAGCGTTGGTCCTAGCGGGGCGGGAAAGGAGCAGTTCTTC. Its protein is CSVGPSGAGKEQFF.

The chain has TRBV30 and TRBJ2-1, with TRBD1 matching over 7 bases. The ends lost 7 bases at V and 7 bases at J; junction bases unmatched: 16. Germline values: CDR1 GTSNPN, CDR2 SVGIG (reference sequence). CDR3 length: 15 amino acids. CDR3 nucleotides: TGTGCCTTCTCGCCCCGGGACAGAGGCTCGAATGAGCAGTTCTTC. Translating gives CAFSPRDRGSNEQFF. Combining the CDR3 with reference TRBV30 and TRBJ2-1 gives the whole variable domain SQTIHQWPATLVQPVGSPLSLECTVEGTSNPNLYWYRQAAGRGLQLLFYSVGIGQISSEVPQNLSASRPQDRQFILSSKKLLLSDSGFYLCAFSPRDRGSNEQFFGPGTRLTVL.